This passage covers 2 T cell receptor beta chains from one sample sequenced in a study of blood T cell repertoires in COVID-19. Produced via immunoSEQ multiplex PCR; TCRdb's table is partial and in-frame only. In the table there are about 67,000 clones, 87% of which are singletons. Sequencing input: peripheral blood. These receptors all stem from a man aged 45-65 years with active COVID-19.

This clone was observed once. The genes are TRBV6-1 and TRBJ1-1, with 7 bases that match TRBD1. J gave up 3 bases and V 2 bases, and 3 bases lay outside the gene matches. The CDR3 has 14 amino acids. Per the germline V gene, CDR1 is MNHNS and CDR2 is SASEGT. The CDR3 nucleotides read TGTGCCAGCAGTGAACAGGGGGGCCACACTGAAGCTTTCTTT. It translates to CASSEQGGHTEAFF.

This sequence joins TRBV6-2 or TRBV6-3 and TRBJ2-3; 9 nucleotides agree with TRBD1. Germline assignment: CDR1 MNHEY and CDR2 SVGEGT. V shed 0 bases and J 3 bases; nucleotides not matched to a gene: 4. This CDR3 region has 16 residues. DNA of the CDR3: TGTGCCAGCAGTTACTCGGTGGACAGGGGTACAGATACGCAGTATTTT. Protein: CASSYSVDRGTDTQYF.